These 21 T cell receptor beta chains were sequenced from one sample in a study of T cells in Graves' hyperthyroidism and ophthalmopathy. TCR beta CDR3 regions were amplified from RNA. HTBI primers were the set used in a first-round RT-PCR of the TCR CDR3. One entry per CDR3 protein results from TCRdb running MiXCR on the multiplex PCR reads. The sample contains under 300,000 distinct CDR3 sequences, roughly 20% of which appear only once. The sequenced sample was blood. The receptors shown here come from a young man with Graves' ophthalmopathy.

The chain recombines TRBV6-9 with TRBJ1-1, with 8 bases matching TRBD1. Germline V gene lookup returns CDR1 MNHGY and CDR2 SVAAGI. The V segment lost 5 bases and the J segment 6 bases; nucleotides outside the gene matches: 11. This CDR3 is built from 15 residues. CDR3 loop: CASSPLAGGFAEAFF. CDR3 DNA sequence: TGTGCCAGCAGTCCCCTGGCAGGGGGCTTCGCTGAAGCTTTCTTT.

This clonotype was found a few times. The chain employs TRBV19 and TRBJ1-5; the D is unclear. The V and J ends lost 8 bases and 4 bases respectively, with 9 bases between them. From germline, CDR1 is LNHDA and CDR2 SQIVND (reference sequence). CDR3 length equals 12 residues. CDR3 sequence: CASGWLNQPQHF. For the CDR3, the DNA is TGTGCCAGTGGGTGGTTGAATCAGCCCCAGCATTTT.

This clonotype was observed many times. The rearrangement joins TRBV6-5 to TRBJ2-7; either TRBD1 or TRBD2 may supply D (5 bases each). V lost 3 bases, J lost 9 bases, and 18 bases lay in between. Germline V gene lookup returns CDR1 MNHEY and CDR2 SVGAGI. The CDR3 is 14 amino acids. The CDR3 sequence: CASSYGTSIGPQYF. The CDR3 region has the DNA TGTGCCAGCAGTTATGGGACCTCGATTGGTCCGCAGTACTTC.

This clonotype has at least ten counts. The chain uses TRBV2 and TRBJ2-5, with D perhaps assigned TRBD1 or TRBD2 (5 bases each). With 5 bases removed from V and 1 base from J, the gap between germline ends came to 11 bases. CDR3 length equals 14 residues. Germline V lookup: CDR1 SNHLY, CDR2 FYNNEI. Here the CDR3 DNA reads TGTGCCAGCAGTCGTATCGGGGCCCAAGAGACCCAGTACTTC. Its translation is CASSRIGAQETQYF.

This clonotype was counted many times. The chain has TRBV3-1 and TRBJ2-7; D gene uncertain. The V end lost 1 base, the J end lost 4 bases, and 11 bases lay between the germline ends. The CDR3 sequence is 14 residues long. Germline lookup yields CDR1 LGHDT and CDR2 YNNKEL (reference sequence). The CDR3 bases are TGTGCCAGCAGCCAAGCCCCATCCCAGTACGAGCAGTACTTC. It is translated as CASSQAPSQYEQYF.

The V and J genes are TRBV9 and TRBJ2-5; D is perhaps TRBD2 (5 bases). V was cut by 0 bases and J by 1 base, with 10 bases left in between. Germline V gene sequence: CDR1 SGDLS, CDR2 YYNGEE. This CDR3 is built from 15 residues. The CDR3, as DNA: TGTGCCAGCAGCGTAGTTGCGGGTTTCCAAGAGACCCAGTACTTC. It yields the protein CASSVVAGFQETQYF.

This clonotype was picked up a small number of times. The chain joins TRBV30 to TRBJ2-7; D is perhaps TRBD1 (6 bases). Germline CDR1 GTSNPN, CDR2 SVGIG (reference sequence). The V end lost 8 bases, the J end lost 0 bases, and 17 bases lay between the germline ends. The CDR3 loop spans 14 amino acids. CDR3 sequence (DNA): TGTGCCGGAACCGGGACACAGAGCTCCTACGAGCAGTACTTC. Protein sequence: CAGTGTQSSYEQYF.

CDR3 DNA sequence: TGTGCCAGCAGCTCAACTAGTGGCCTCTCTGGAAACACCATATATTTT. Protein product: CASSSTSGLSGNTIYF. This chain links TRBV11-2 with TRBJ1-3; no reliable D call. The CDR3 consists of 16 residues. V lost 4 bases and J 0 bases, leaving 13 bases between the germline ends. Germline CDR1 and CDR2: SGHAT and FQNNGV. Drawing the rest from reference TRBV11-2 and TRBJ1-3, the complete variable domain is EAGVAQSPRYKIIEKRQSVAFWCNPISGHATLYWYQQILGQGPKLLIQFQNNGVVDDSQLPKDRFSAERLKGVDSTLKIQPAKLEDSAVYLCASSSTSGLSGNTIYFGEGSWLTVV.

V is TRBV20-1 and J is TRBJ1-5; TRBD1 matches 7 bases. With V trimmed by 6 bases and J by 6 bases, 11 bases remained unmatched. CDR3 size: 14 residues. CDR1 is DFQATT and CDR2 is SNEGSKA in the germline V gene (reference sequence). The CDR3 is CSAMTGNVVQPQHF. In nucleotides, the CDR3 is TGCAGTGCAATGACAGGGAACGTCGTTCAGCCCCAGCATTTT.

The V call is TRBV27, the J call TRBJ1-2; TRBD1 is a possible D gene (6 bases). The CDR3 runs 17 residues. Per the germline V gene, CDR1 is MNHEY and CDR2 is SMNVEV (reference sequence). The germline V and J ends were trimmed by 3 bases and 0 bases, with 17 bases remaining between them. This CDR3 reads CASSLRGQGITNYGYTF. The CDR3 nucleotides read TGTGCCAGCAGTTTGAGGGGTCAGGGGATTACTAACTATGGCTACACCTTC.

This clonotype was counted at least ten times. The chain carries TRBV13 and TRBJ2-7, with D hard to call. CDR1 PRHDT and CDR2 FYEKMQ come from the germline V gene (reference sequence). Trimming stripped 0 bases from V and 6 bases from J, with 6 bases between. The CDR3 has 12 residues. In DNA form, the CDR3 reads TGTGCCAGCAGCTTAGGTGGGATCGAGCAGTACTTC. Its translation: CASSLGGIEQYF.

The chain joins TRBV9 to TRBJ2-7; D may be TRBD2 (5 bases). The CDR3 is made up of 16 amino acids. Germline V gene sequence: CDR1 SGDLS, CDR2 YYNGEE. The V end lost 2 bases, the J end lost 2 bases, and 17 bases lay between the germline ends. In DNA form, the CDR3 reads TGTGCCAGCAGCGTTGTTCCGGACTCGAGGGCCTACGAGCAGTACTTC. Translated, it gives CASSVVPDSRAYEQYF.

The CDR3 DNA reads as TGTGCCACCACCCCGGGGCAGGGCACAGATACGCAGTATTTT. Translating it yields CATTPGQGTDTQYF. The chain links TRBV24-1 to TRBJ2-3; TRBD1 or TRBD2 may be the D gene (5 bases each). The CDR3 spans 14 residues. Germline CDR1 reads KGHDR; CDR2 reads SFDVKD. Trimming took 8 bases from V and 1 from J, leaving 12 bases between them.

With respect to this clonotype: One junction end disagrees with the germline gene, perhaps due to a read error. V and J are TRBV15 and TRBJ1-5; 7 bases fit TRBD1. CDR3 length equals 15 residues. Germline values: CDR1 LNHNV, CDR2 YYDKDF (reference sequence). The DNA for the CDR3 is TGTGCCACCAGCAGGGACAGGAATAGCGATCAGCCCCAGCATTTT. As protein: CATSRDRNSDQPQHF.

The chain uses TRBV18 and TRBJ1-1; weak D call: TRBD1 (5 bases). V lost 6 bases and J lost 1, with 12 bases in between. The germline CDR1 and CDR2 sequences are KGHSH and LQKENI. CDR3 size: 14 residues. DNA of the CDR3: TGTGCCAGCTCCGAATTAAGGGGGAACACTGAAGCTTTCTTT. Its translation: CASSELRGNTEAFF.

CDR3 DNA: TGTGCCAGCAGTGAGTGGCTAGCGGCAGGGGGGGAGCAGTACTTC. Translation: CASSEWLAAGGEQYF. This chain links TRBV6-1 with TRBJ2-7; the D call may be TRBD1 or TRBD2 (7 bases each). With 3 bases removed from V and 7 bases from J, the gap between germline ends came to 19 bases. There are 15 residues in the CDR3. Germline CDR1 and CDR2: MNHNS and SASEGT.

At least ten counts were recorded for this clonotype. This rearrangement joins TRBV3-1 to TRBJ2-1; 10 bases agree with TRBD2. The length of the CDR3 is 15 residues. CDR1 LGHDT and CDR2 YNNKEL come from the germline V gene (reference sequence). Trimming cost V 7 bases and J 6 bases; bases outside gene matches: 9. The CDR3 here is CASILSSGSPNEQFF. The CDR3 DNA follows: TGTGCCAGCATTCTATCTAGCGGGAGCCCCAATGAGCAGTTCTTC.

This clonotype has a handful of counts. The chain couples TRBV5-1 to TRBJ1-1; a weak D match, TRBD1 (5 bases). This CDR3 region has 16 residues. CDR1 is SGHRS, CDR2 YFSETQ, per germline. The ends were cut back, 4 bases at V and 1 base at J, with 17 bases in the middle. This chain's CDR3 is CASSTSEGRGNTEAFF. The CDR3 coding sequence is TGCGCCAGCAGCACGAGCGAGGGGCGGGGGAACACTGAAGCTTTCTTT.

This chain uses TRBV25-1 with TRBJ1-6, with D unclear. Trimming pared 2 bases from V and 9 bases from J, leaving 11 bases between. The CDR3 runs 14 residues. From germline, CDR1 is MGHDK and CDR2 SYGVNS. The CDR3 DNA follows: TGTGCCAGCAGTGAAGTTCACCTGATTTCACCCCTCCACTTT. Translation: CASSEVHLISPLHF.

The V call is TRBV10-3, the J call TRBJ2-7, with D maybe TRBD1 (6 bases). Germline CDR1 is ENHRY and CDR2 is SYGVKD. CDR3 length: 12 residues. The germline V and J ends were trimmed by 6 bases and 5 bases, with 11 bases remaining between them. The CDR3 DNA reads TGTGCCATCAGCCTACAGGGCCACGAGCAGTACTTC. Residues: CAISLQGHEQYF.

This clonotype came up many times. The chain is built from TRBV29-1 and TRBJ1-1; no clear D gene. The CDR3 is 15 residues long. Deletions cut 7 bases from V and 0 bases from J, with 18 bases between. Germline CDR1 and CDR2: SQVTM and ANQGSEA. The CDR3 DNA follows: TGCAGCGCTACCAGTATGGCTGGGATGAACACTGAAGCTTTCTTT. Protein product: CSATSMAGMNTEAFF.